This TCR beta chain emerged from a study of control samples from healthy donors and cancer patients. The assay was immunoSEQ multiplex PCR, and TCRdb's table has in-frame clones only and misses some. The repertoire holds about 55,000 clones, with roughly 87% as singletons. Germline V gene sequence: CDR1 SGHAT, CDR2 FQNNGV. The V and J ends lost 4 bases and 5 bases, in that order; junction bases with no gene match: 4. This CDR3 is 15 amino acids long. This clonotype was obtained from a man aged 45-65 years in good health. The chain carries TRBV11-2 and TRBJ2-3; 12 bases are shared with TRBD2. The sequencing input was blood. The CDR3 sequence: CASSSSLAGGDTQYF. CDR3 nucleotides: TGTGCCAGCAGCTCCTCACTAGCGGGAGGAGATACGCAGTATTTT.